Listed below are T cell receptor beta chains from one sample, sequenced in a study of T-cell memory formation after mild COVID-19. TCRdb processed the 5' RACE reads anew with MiXCR; each CDR3 protein has one entry. Here the sample spans about 44,000 distinct CDR3 sequences, less than 8% being singletons. The sequencing input was PBMCs or a T cell subset sorted from them (not recorded which). The source of these receptors is an adult who had mild COVID-19 (a few samples of this study predate the infection). Cell type and time point are not known. The CDR3 runs from the conserved cysteine through the conserved F or W. The order of the fields is V gene, clone size, J gene, D gene, CDR3 protein, CDR3 DNA. The D gene is left open where the match is weak. Rows give clone size only sometimes, using once, few, many, or a class for an expanded clone.

v_call: TRBV11-2; clone_size: few; j_call: TRBJ1-1; d_call: NA; cdr3_aa: CASSLGRQGTEAFF; cdr3_nt: TGTGCCAGCAGCTTAGGACGGCAGGGCACTGAAGCTTTCTTT
v_call: TRBV7-6; clone_size: many; j_call: TRBJ2-1; d_call: TRBD2; cdr3_aa: CASSLVATSGRAYNEQFF; cdr3_nt: TGTGCCAGCAGCTTAGTTGCCACTAGCGGGAGGGCCTACAATGAGCAGTTCTTC
v_call: TRBV2; clone_size: NA; j_call: TRBJ1-5; d_call: TRBD1; cdr3_aa: CASSPWTGGNQPQHF; cdr3_nt: TGTGCCAGCAGTCCTTGGACAGGGGGCAATCAGCCCCAGCATTTT
v_call: TRBV27; clone_size: many; j_call: TRBJ2-3; d_call: NA; cdr3_aa: CASSPGTPRVAQYF; cdr3_nt: TGTGCCAGCAGTCCCGGGACACCAAGAGTAGCGCAGTATTTT
v_call: TRBV6-6; clone_size: few; j_call: TRBJ2-1; d_call: TRBD1; cdr3_aa: CASRLRQGGRDNEQFF; cdr3_nt: TGTGCCAGCAGACTCCGACAGGGGGGACGGGACAATGAGCAGTTCTTC
v_call: TRBV25-1; clone_size: NA; j_call: TRBJ1-3; d_call: NA; cdr3_aa: CASSPSGNTIYF; cdr3_nt: TGTGCCAGCAGCCCTTCTGGAAACACCATATATTTT
v_call: TRBV11-3; clone_size: few; j_call: TRBJ2-3; d_call: NA; cdr3_aa: CATSGTPTDTQYF; cdr3_nt: TGTGCCACCTCCGGGACTCCCACAGATACGCAGTATTTT
v_call: TRBV5-1; clone_size: many; j_call: TRBJ1-3; d_call: NA; cdr3_aa: CASSEDVSGNTIYF; cdr3_nt: TGCGCCAGCAGTGAGGACGTCTCTGGAAACACCATATATTTT
v_call: TRBV14; clone_size: many; j_call: TRBJ2-5; d_call: NA; cdr3_aa: CASSQNRGQETQYF; cdr3_nt: TGTGCCAGCAGCCAAAACCGGGGACAAGAGACCCAGTACTTC
v_call: TRBV5-6; clone_size: many; j_call: TRBJ2-5; d_call: TRBD1; cdr3_aa: CASSRGWGQGEEETQYF; cdr3_nt: TGTGCCAGCAGCCGAGGGTGGGGACAGGGTGAGGAGGAGACCCAGTACTTC
v_call: TRBV4-2; clone_size: many; j_call: TRBJ2-2; d_call: NA; cdr3_aa: CASSPELAGELFF; cdr3_nt: TGTGCCAGCAGCCCAGAGCTTGCCGGGGAGCTGTTTTTT
v_call: TRBV12-3/TRBV12-4; clone_size: many; j_call: TRBJ1-1; d_call: NA; cdr3_aa: CASSFTGRNTEAFF; cdr3_nt: TGTGCCAGCAGTTTCACAGGGCGAAACACTGAAGCTTTCTTT
v_call: TRBV6-1; clone_size: many; j_call: TRBJ2-7; d_call: NA; cdr3_aa: CASRLDSSTYEQYF; cdr3_nt: TGTGCCAGCAGGTTAGACAGCTCAACCTACGAGCAGTACTTC
v_call: TRBV2; clone_size: few; j_call: TRBJ2-3; d_call: NA; cdr3_aa: CASGVGSTDTQYF; cdr3_nt: TGTGCCAGCGGGGTAGGCAGCACAGATACGCAGTATTTT
v_call: TRBV2; clone_size: NA; j_call: TRBJ1-1; d_call: NA; cdr3_aa: CASSADERAFF; cdr3_nt: TGTGCCAGCAGCGCTGATGAAAGAGCTTTCTTT
v_call: TRBV27; clone_size: few; j_call: TRBJ2-5; d_call: TRBD2; cdr3_aa: CASSLSPAGGQETQYF; cdr3_nt: TGTGCCAGCAGTTTATCACCAGCGGGGGGCCAAGAGACCCAGTACTTC
v_call: TRBV20-1; clone_size: NA; j_call: TRBJ2-3; d_call: TRBD1; cdr3_aa: CSARDGQGFTDTQYF; cdr3_nt: TGCAGTGCTAGAGACGGACAGGGGTTCACAGATACGCAGTATTTT
v_call: TRBV12-3/TRBV12-4; clone_size: few; j_call: TRBJ1-5; d_call: NA; cdr3_aa: CASSKGTEKYQPQHF; cdr3_nt: TGTGCCAGCAGCAAAGGGACGGAAAAGTATCAGCCCCAGCATTTT
v_call: TRBV4-2; clone_size: many; j_call: TRBJ2-1; d_call: NA; cdr3_aa: CASSQELGEGNEQFF; cdr3_nt: TGTGCCAGCAGCCAAGAGCTAGGGGAAGGCAATGAGCAGTTCTTC
v_call: TRBV5-6; clone_size: few; j_call: TRBJ2-7; d_call: NA; cdr3_aa: CASSLFGDEQYF; cdr3_nt: TGTGCCAGCAGCTTGTTTGGGGACGAGCAGTACTTC
v_call: TRBV7-8; clone_size: many; j_call: TRBJ2-2; d_call: NA; cdr3_aa: CASSSLTGELFF; cdr3_nt: TGTGCCAGCAGCTCATTAACCGGGGAGCTGTTTTTT
v_call: TRBV19; clone_size: few; j_call: TRBJ2-2; d_call: NA; cdr3_aa: CASMNRGPGELFF; cdr3_nt: TGTGCCAGTATGAACCGGGGGCCCGGGGAGCTGTTTTTT
v_call: TRBV20-1; clone_size: NA; j_call: TRBJ2-7; d_call: TRBD2; cdr3_aa: CSAREASGRCYF; cdr3_nt: TGCAGTGCTAGAGAGGCAAGCGGGAGGTGTTACTTC
v_call: TRBV20-1; clone_size: NA; j_call: TRBJ1-5; d_call: NA; cdr3_aa: CSAPREADDQPQHF; cdr3_nt: TGCAGTGCCCCCCGGGAGGCAGATGATCAGCCCCAGCATTTT
v_call: TRBV12-3/TRBV12-4; clone_size: many; j_call: TRBJ1-5; d_call: NA; cdr3_aa: CASSRGPGQPQHF; cdr3_nt: TGTGCCAGCAGTCGGGGTCCTGGACAGCCCCAGCATTTT
v_call: TRBV30; clone_size: few; j_call: TRBJ2-3; d_call: NA; cdr3_aa: CAWTTEIDTQYF; cdr3_nt: TGTGCCTGGACCACCGAAATTGATACGCAGTATTTT
v_call: TRBV30; clone_size: many; j_call: TRBJ1-1; d_call: NA; cdr3_aa: CAWSGWGSRTEAFF; cdr3_nt: TGTGCCTGGAGTGGGTGGGGTTCGAGGACTGAAGCTTTCTTT
v_call: TRBV5-1; clone_size: many; j_call: TRBJ2-7; d_call: NA; cdr3_aa: CASSPVTWRDSYEQYF; cdr3_nt: TGCGCCAGCAGCCCGGTAACGTGGCGGGACTCCTACGAGCAGTACTTC
v_call: TRBV7-6; clone_size: many; j_call: TRBJ2-5; d_call: NA; cdr3_aa: CASSSHSGGLQETQYF; cdr3_nt: TGTGCCAGCAGCTCCCATAGCGGAGGCCTTCAAGAGACCCAGTACTTC
v_call: TRBV27; clone_size: NA; j_call: TRBJ1-2; d_call: NA; cdr3_aa: CASSAGRGPYGYTF; cdr3_nt: TGTGCCAGTTCGGCCGGGCGGGGTCCCTATGGCTACACCTTC
v_call: TRBV7-9; clone_size: NA; j_call: TRBJ1-1; d_call: TRBD1; cdr3_aa: CASSLRQGNTEAFF; cdr3_nt: TGTGCCAGCAGCTTACGACAGGGGAACACTGAAGCTTTCTTT
v_call: TRBV18; clone_size: many; j_call: TRBJ2-7; d_call: NA; cdr3_aa: CASSPWGYEQYF; cdr3_nt: TGTGCCAGCTCACCATGGGGTTACGAGCAGTACTTC
v_call: TRBV3-1; clone_size: few; j_call: TRBJ1-1; d_call: TRBD1; cdr3_aa: CASSPLLGGAVEAFF; cdr3_nt: TGTGCCAGCAGCCCCCTTTTAGGGGGCGCGGTTGAAGCTTTCTTT
v_call: TRBV7-9; clone_size: many; j_call: TRBJ2-3; d_call: TRBD2; cdr3_aa: CASSLGGLAGDTQYF; cdr3_nt: TGTGCCAGCAGCTTGGGGGGACTAGCGGGAGATACGCAGTATTTT
v_call: TRBV18; clone_size: NA; j_call: TRBJ1-2; d_call: TRBD1; cdr3_aa: CASSPAGTGGRGYTF; cdr3_nt: TGTGCCAGCTCACCAGCCGGGACAGGGGGCAGAGGCTACACCTTC
v_call: TRBV12-3/TRBV12-4; clone_size: many; j_call: TRBJ2-5; d_call: TRBD2; cdr3_aa: CASSPWRGARTQYF; cdr3_nt: TGTGCCAGCAGTCCGTGGCGGGGGGCTCGGACCCAGTACTTC
v_call: TRBV20-1; clone_size: NA; j_call: TRBJ2-5; d_call: NA; cdr3_aa: CSARDKATGGRGGETQYF; cdr3_nt: TGCAGTGCTAGAGATAAAGCCACAGGGGGTCGGGGGGGAGAGACCCAGTACTTC
v_call: TRBV9; clone_size: NA; j_call: TRBJ2-5; d_call: TRBD2; cdr3_aa: CASSPRTSPQETQYF; cdr3_nt: TGTGCCAGCAGCCCGCGGACTAGTCCCCAAGAGACCCAGTACTTC
v_call: TRBV7-8; clone_size: NA; j_call: TRBJ1-5; d_call: NA; cdr3_aa: CASSQQRGASNQPQHF; cdr3_nt: TGTGCCAGCAGCCAGCAAAGGGGGGCAAGTAATCAGCCCCAGCATTTT
v_call: TRBV4-1; clone_size: medium-sized; j_call: TRBJ2-3; d_call: TRBD1; cdr3_aa: CASSSEDRVVGTQYF; cdr3_nt: TGCGCCAGCAGCAGCGAAGACAGGGTGGTGGGTACGCAGTATTTT
v_call: TRBV4-3; clone_size: many; j_call: TRBJ2-2; d_call: NA; cdr3_aa: CASSIGQAGTGELFF; cdr3_nt: TGCGCCAGCAGCATCGGACAGGCGGGGACCGGGGAGCTGTTTTTT
v_call: TRBV27; clone_size: many; j_call: TRBJ1-5; d_call: NA; cdr3_aa: CASSFSRGNQPQHF; cdr3_nt: TGTGCCAGCAGTTTTTCCAGGGGAAATCAGCCCCAGCATTTT
v_call: TRBV19; clone_size: many; j_call: TRBJ1-1; d_call: NA; cdr3_aa: CASSKNTEAFF; cdr3_nt: TGTGCCAGTAGTAAGAACACTGAAGCTTTCTTT
v_call: TRBV12-5; clone_size: NA; j_call: TRBJ1-5; d_call: NA; cdr3_aa: CASGATGNQPQHF; cdr3_nt: TGTGCTAGTGGGGCCACAGGGAATCAGCCCCAGCATTTT
v_call: TRBV10-3; clone_size: many; j_call: TRBJ2-2; d_call: NA; cdr3_aa: CAISVSSNSELFF; cdr3_nt: TGTGCCATCAGTGTCTCCAGCAACTCGGAGCTGTTTTTT
v_call: TRBV7-3; clone_size: many; j_call: TRBJ2-2; d_call: NA; cdr3_aa: CASSPPRRGELFF; cdr3_nt: TGTGCCAGCAGCCCCCCTCGCCGAGGGGAGCTGTTTTTT
v_call: TRBV6-1; clone_size: NA; j_call: TRBJ1-1; d_call: TRBD1; cdr3_aa: CASSVRTGGYTEAFF; cdr3_nt: TGTGCCAGCAGTGTACGTACAGGGGGCTACACTGAAGCTTTCTTT
v_call: TRBV10-3; clone_size: many; j_call: TRBJ2-5; d_call: TRBD1; cdr3_aa: CAISEGTVQETQYF; cdr3_nt: TGTGCCATCAGTGAGGGGACAGTACAAGAGACCCAGTACTTC
v_call: TRBV7-6; clone_size: medium-sized; j_call: TRBJ2-1; d_call: TRBD2; cdr3_aa: CASSLEAGGWVGYNEQFF; cdr3_nt: TGTGCCAGCAGCTTAGAGGCGGGAGGTTGGGTTGGCTACAATGAGCAGTTCTTC
v_call: TRBV5-1; clone_size: many; j_call: TRBJ2-2; d_call: TRBD1; cdr3_aa: CASSWGQAGELFF; cdr3_nt: TGCGCCAGCAGCTGGGGACAGGCCGGGGAGCTGTTTTTT
v_call: TRBV20-1; clone_size: many; j_call: TRBJ1-4; d_call: NA; cdr3_aa: CSASRDGRNEKLFF; cdr3_nt: TGCAGTGCCAGCCGGGACGGACGGAATGAAAAACTGTTTTTT
v_call: TRBV27; clone_size: few; j_call: TRBJ1-4; d_call: NA; cdr3_aa: CASSWTGNEKLFF; cdr3_nt: TGTGCCAGCAGTTGGACGGGGAATGAAAAACTGTTTTTT
v_call: TRBV27; clone_size: many; j_call: TRBJ1-1; d_call: NA; cdr3_aa: CASSLWGGRNTEAFF; cdr3_nt: TGTGCCAGCAGTTTATGGGGGGGGCGAAACACTGAAGCTTTCTTT